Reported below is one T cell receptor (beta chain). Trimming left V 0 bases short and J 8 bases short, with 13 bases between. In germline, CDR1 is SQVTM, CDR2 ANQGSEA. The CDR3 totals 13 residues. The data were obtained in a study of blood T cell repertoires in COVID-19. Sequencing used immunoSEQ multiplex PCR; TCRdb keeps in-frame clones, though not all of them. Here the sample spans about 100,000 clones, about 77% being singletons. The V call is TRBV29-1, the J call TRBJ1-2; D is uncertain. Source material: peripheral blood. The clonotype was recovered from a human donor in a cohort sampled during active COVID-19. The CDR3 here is CSVEDPMRGGYTF. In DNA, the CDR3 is TGCAGCGTTGAAGATCCGATGCGAGGAGGCTACACCTTC. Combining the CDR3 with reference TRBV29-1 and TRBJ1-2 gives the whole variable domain SAVISQKPSRDICQRGTSLTIQCQVDSQVTMMFWYRQQPGQSLTLIATANQGSEATYESGFVIDKFPISRPNLTFSTLTVSNMSPEDSSIYLCSVEDPMRGGYTFGSGTRLTVV.